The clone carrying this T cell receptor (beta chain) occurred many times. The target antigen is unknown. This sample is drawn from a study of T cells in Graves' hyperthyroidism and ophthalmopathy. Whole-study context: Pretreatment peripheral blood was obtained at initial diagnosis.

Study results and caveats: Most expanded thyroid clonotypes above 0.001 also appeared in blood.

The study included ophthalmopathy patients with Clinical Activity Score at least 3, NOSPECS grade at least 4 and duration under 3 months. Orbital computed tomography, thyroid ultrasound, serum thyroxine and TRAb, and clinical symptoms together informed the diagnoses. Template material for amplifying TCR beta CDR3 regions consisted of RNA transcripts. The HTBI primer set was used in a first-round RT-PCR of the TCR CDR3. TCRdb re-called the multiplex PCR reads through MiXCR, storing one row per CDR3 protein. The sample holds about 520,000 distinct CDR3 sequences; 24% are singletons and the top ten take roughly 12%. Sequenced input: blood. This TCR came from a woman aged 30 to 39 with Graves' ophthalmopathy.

The DNA of the CDR3 is TGTGCCAGCAGTAATAGACAGGGGTACAATCAGCCCCAGCATTTT. Protein product: CASSNRQGYNQPQHF. This chain joins TRBV12-3 or TRBV12-4 and TRBJ1-5; 8 bases are shared with TRBD1. Germline trimming cut 5 bases from V and 3 bases from J; bases unmatched to any gene: 6. CDR3 length equals 15 residues.